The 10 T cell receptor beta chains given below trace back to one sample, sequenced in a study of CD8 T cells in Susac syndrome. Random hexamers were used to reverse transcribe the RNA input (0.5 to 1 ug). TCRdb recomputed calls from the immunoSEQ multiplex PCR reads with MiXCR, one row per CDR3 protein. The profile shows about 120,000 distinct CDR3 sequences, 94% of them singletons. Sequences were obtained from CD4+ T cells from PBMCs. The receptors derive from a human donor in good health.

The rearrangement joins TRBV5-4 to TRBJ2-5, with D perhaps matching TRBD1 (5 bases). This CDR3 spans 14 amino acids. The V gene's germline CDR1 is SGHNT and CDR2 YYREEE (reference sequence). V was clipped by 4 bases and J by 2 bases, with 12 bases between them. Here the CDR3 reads CASSQGVEQETQYF. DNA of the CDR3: TGTGCCAGCAGCCAAGGGGTGGAGCAAGAGACCCAGTACTTC.

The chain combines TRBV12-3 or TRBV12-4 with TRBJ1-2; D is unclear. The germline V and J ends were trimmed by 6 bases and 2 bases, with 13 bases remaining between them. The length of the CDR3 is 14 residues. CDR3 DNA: TGTGCCAGCAGCTGGGAGGTGGTGAACTATGGCTACACCTTC. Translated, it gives CASSWEVVNYGYTF.

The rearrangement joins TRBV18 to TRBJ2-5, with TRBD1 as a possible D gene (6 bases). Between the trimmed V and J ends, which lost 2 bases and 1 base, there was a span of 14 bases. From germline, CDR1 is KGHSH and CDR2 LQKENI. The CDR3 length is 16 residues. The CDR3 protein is CASSPFSAGAQETQYF. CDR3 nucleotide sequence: TGTGCCAGCTCACCATTCTCGGCAGGGGCCCAAGAGACCCAGTACTTC.

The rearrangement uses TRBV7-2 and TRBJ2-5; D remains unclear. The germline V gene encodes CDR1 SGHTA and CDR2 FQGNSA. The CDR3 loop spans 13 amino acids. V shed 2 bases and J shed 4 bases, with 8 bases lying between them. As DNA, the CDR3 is TGTGCCAGCAGCTTATTCGCGTCAGAGACCCAGTACTTC. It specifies CASSLFASETQYF. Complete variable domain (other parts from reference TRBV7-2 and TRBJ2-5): GAGVSQSPSNKVTEKGKDVELRCDPISGHTALYWYRQSLGQGLEFLIYFQGNSAPDKSGLPSDRFSAERTGGSVSTLTIQRTQQEDSAVYLCASSLFASETQYFGPGTRLLVL.

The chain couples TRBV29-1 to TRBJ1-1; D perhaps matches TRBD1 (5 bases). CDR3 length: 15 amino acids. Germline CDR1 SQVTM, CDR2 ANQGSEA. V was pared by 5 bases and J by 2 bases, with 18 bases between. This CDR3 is CSVLGSGPTNTEAFF. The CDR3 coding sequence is TGCAGCGTTTTGGGGTCGGGGCCGACCAACACTGAAGCTTTCTTT.

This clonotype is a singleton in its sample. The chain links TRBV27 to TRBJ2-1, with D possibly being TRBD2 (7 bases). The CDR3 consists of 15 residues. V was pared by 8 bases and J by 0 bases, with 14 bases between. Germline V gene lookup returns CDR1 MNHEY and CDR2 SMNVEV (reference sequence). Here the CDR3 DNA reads TGTGCCAGCTCTAGGGGGGACTACTCCTACAATGAGCAGTTCTTC. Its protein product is CASSRGDYSYNEQFF.

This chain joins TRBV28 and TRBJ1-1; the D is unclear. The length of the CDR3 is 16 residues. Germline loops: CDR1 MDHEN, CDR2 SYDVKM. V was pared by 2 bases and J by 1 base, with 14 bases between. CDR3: CASSLRAWQPNTEAFF. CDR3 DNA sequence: TGTGCCAGCAGTTTACGGGCTTGGCAGCCGAACACTGAAGCTTTCTTT.

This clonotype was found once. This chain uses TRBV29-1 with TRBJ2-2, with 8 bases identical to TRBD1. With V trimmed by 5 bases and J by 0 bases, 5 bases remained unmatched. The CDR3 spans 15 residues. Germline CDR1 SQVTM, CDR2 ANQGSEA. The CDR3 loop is CSVSTGATNTGELFF. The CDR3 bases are TGCAGCGTTTCGACAGGGGCCACGAACACCGGGGAGCTGTTTTTT.

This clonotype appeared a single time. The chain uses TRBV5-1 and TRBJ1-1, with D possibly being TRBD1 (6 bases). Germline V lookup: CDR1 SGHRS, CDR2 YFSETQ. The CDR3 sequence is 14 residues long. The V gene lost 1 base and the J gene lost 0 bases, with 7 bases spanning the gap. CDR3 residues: CASSLTGMNTEAFF. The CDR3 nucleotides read TGCGCCAGCAGCTTGACAGGGATGAACACTGAAGCTTTCTTT. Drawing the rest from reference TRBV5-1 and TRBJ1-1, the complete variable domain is KAGVTQTPRYLIKTRGQQVTLSCSPISGHRSVSWYQQTPGQGLQFLFEYFSETQRNKGNFPGRFSGRQFSNSRSEMNVSTLELGDSALYLCASSLTGMNTEAFFGQGTRLTVV.

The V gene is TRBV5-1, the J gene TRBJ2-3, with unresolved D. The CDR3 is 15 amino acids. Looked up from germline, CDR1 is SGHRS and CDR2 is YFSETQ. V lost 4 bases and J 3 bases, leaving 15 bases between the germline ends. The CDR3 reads CASSLTAEWTDTQYF. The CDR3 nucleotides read TGCGCCAGCAGCCTTACCGCCGAGTGGACAGATACGCAGTATTTT.